This T cell receptor beta chain was sequenced for a study of cytomegalovirus exposure and HLA in healthy donors. In the study overall: Most genotyped donors, 81% of 398, had Caucasian-associated genetic ancestry. Findings of the study overall: Among donors in an Asian-associated ancestry cluster, a later analysis reportedly found fewer N-insertions than the roughly 610-donor mean.

The PCR ran on 60 Vbeta and 13 Jbeta primers. Sequencing used immunoSEQ multiplex PCR; TCRdb keeps in-frame clones, though not all of them. This table has roughly 63,000 clones, approximately 71% appearing once. A remark on this clone: Its antigen is not known.

Germline-derived CDR1 and CDR2 are SEHNR and FQNEAQ (reference sequence). The V end was cut by 0 bases, the J end by 8 bases, with 22 bases between. The CDR3 extends over 17 amino acids. The sequence was collected from a man aged 45-60 years in good health and CMV-seropositive. The V gene is TRBV7-9, the J gene TRBJ1-2; D perhaps matches TRBD1 (5 bases). Sequenced material: PBMCs. CDR3 in amino acids: CASSLATLREVQVGYTF. Here the CDR3 DNA reads TGTGCCAGCAGCTTAGCGACCCTCAGGGAGGTGCAGGTGGGCTACACCTTC.